The 2 T cell receptor beta chains given below trace back to one sample, sequenced in a study of CD8 T cells in Susac syndrome. Random hexamers served to reverse transcribe roughly 0.45 to 1 ug RNA. TCRdb fed the immunoSEQ multiplex PCR reads into MiXCR, producing one record per CDR3 protein. The profile shows about 120,000 distinct CDR3 sequences, 85% to 95% of them singletons. The sequenced sample was CD8+ T cells from PBMCs. The receptors here all came from a human donor in good health.

The chain joins TRBV29-1 to TRBJ1-1, with unresolved D. Trimming removed 0 bases from V and 3 bases from J, with 14 bases in between. The CDR3 has 15 residues. The V gene's germline CDR1 is SQVTM and CDR2 ANQGSEA. The CDR3: CSVEETRSSHTEAFF. CDR3 in DNA: TGCAGCGTTGAAGAAACCAGGTCGAGCCACACTGAAGCTTTCTTT.

V gene TRBV6-2 or TRBV6-3 combines with J gene TRBJ1-3; D is unclear. The CDR3 is made up of 14 amino acids. V was cut by 3 bases and J by 2 bases, with 8 bases left in between. CDR1 is MNHEY and CDR2 is SVGEGT in the germline V gene. For the CDR3, the DNA is TGTGCCAGCAGTTATGAGCGGACTGGAAACACCATATATTTT. This sequence encodes CASSYERTGNTIYF.